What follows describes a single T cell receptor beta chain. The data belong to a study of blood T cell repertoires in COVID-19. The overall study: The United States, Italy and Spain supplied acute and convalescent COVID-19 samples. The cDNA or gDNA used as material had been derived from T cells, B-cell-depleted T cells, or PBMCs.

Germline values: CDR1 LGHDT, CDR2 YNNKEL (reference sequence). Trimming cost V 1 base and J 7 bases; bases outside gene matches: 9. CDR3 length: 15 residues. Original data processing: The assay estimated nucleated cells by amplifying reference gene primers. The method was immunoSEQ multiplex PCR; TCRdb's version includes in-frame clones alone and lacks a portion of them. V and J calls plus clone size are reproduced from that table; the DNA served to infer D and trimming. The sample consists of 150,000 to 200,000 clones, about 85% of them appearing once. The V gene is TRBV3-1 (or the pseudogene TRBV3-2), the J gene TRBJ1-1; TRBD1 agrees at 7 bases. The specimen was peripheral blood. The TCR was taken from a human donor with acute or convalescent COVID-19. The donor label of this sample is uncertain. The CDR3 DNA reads TGTGCCAGCAGCCAAGCTCCGACAGGGCGCTTTGAAGCTTTCTTT. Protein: CASSQAPTGRFEAFF.